The clone carrying this T cell receptor (beta chain) was detected ten times or more. The entry originates in a study of early T cells in non-severe SARS-CoV-2 infection. Germline CDR1 MGHDK, CDR2 SYGVNS. V lost 7 bases, J lost 3 bases, and 0 bases stayed unmatched. The CDR3 runs to 11 residues. Each CDR3 protein gets one entry after TCRdb re-called the 5' RACE reads with MiXCR. The data show over 45,000 distinct CDR3 sequences, with around 5.6% seen just once and roughly 4.8% held by the top ten. The TCR originated in an adult who was a healthcare worker with PCR-confirmed SARS-CoV-2 infection or an uninfected control (not recorded which). The V and J genes are TRBV25-1 and TRBJ2-7; 7 bases align to TRBD1. The sample taken for sequencing was whole blood. The CDR3 spells CASNRGYEQYF. The CDR3 DNA follows: TGTGCCAGCAACAGGGGCTACGAGCAGTACTTC.